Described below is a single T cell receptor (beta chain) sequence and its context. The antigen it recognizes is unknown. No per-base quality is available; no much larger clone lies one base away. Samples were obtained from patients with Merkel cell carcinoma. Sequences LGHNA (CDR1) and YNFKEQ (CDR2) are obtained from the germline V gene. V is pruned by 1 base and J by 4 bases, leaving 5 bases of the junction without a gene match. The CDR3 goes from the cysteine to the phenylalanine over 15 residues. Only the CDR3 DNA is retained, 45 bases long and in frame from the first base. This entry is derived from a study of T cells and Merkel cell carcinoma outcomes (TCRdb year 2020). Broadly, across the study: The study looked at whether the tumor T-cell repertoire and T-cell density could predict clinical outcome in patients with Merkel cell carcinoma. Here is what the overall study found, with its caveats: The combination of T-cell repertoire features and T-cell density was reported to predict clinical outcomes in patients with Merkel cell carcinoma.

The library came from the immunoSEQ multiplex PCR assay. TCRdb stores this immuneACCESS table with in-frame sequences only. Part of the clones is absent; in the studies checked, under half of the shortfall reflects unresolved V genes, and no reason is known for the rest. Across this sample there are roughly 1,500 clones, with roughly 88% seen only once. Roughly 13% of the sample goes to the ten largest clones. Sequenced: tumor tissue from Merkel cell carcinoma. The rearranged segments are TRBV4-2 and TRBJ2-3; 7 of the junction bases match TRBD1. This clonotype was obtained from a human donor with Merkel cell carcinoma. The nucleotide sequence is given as TGTGCCAGCAGCCAAGCCTGGGACAGAGCAGATACGCAGTATTTT. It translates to CASSQAWDRADTQYF.